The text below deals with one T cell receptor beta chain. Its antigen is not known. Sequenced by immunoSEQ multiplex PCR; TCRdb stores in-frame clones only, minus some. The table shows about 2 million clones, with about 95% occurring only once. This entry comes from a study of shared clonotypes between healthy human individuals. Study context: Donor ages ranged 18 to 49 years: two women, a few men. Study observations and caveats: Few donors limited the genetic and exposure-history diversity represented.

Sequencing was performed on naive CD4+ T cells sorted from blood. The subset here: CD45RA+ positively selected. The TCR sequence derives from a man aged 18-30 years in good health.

The CDR3: CASIQGDGGPFYEQYF. Written as DNA, the CDR3 is TGTGCCAGCATTCAGGGGGACGGGGGGCCCTTCTACGAGCAGTACTTC. The rearrangement uses TRBV6-6 and TRBJ2-7; D is tentatively TRBD1 or TRBD2 (7 bases each). Trimming removed 7 bases at V and 3 bases at J, with 22 bases between. This CDR3 has 16 amino acids. Germline CDR1 and CDR2: MNHNY and SVGAGI (reference sequence).